This T cell receptor (beta chain) was captured by sequencing in a study of blood T cells in healthy people across ages. Overall study results and limits: Naive T cell percentage strongly correlated with TCR beta diversity. Older age went with lower TCR beta diversity per million T cells, in a roughly linear way.

Germline V gene data show CDR1 as DFQATT and CDR2 as SNEGSKA (reference sequence). V lost 4 bases, J lost 0 bases, and 13 bases lay in between. This CDR3 comprises 15 residues. Combining a sample-barcoded 5' primer with a J-beta primer mix, a second PCR ran for 7 to 11 cycles. The template-switch adaptor was a 5' adaptor with 12 random nucleotides. It tagged each cDNA molecule. TCRdb re-called the 5' RACE reads with MiXCR, one entry per CDR3 protein. This table has about 1.8 million distinct CDR3 sequences, around half appearing once. This clonotype was counted between two and nine times. Its target is unknown.

J is TRBJ2-4 and V is TRBV20-1, with D tentatively TRBD1 (5 bases). The TCR sequence derives from a woman between 40 and 50 years old in good health. Sequencing was done on a sample of blood. CDR3 protein: CSATQDLLAKNIQYF. CDR3 DNA: TGCAGTGCTACACAGGATCTTCTAGCCAAAAACATTCAGTACTTC.